Listed here are 16 T cell receptor beta chains from one sample, sequenced in a study of T cells in narcolepsy. Some clones are missing from TCRdb's copy, which holds only in-frame ones; the method was immunoSEQ multiplex PCR. Counted here are approximately 28,000 clones, around 78% occurring once; the ten biggest clones make up 3.4%. The sample was CD45RA- memory CD4+ T cells from PBMCs. The source is a human donor with narcolepsy.

This chain joins TRBV5-5 and TRBJ1-3; D is ambiguous. The V end lost 0 bases, the J end lost 2 bases, and 12 bases lay between the germline ends. The CDR3 is 16 residues long. CDR1 is SGHKS, CDR2 YYEKEE, per germline (reference sequence). The CDR3 DNA is TGTGCCAGCAGCTTGGATCGACGGATTACTGGAAACACCATATATTTT. Translating gives CASSLDRRITGNTIYF.

This clone was seen only a few times. V gene TRBV18 combines with J gene TRBJ1-2; 7 bases align to TRBD1. From germline, CDR1 is KGHSH and CDR2 LQKENI. The CDR3 is made up of 14 amino acids. V trimming: 3 bases; J trimming: 2 bases; junction bases outside the gene matches: 3. The DNA of the CDR3 is TGTGCCAGCTCACCCCAGGGGGGGAACTATGGCTACACCTTC. Its protein product is CASSPQGGNYGYTF.

The V gene is TRBV9, the J gene TRBJ2-2, with 11 bases aligning to TRBD2. Germline V gene lookup returns CDR1 SGDLS and CDR2 YYNGEE. V dropped 0 bases and J dropped 5; count of bases not matched to a gene: 3. The CDR3 sequence is 16 residues long. In nucleotides, the CDR3 is TGTGCCAGCAGCGTAGCTAGCGGGGGGCCGACCGGGGAGCTGTTTTTT. Its translation is CASSVASGGPTGELFF. Based on the CDR3 plus reference TRBV9 and TRBJ2-2, the full variable domain is DSGVTQTPKHLITATGQRVTLRCSPRSGDLSVYWYQQSLDQGLQFLIQYYNGEERAKGNILERFSAQQFPDLHSELNLSSLELGDSALYFCASSVASGGPTGELFFGEGSRLTVL.

The V call is TRBV7-9, the J call TRBJ1-2; D might be TRBD1 (6 bases). The CDR3 is 12 amino acids. Trimming pared 4 bases from V and 6 bases from J, leaving 9 bases between. Germline CDR1 SEHNR, CDR2 FQNEAQ (reference sequence). In nucleotides, the CDR3 is TGTGCCAGCAGCTCAGGGGCTGATGGCTACACCTTC. It specifies CASSSGADGYTF.

The chain is built from TRBV18 and TRBJ2-5, with a weak D call TRBD1 (5 bases). The CDR3 extends over 13 amino acids. Trimming took off 2 bases at V and 5 bases at J, with 9 bases between the two ends. The germline CDR1 and CDR2 sequences are KGHSH and LQKENI. The CDR3, as DNA: TGTGCCAGCTCACCATCAGGGTCGGAGACCCAGTACTTC. This codes for CASSPSGSETQYF.

The genes are TRBV7-9 and TRBJ2-7; TRBD1 matches at 10 bases. Germline trimming cut 3 bases from V and 4 bases from J; bases unmatched to any gene: 6. The CDR3 spans 15 residues. CDR1 and CDR2 (germline): SEHNR, FQNEAQ (reference sequence). The CDR3, as DNA: TGTGCCAGCAGCTTCTCCGGGACAGGGGATTACGAGCAGTACTTC. This encodes CASSFSGTGDYEQYF. Looking up the rest from reference TRBV7-9 and TRBJ2-7 gives the full variable domain: DTGVSQNPRHKITKRGQNVTFRCDPISEHNRLYWYRQTLGQGPEFLTYFQNEAQLEKSRLLSDRFSAERPKGSFSTLEIQRTEQGDSAMYLCASSFSGTGDYEQYFGPGTRLTVT.

The V call is TRBV28, the J call TRBJ2-7; 8 bases fit TRBD1. This CDR3 has 16 amino acids. CDR1 and CDR2 from the germline V gene are MDHEN and SYDVKM. With V trimmed by 4 bases and J by 0 bases, 8 bases remained unmatched. Here the CDR3 DNA reads TGTGCCAGCAGTTCCGGGACAGGAACTACCTCCTACGAGCAGTACTTC. Translating gives CASSSGTGTTSYEQYF.

The V gene is TRBV10-1, the J gene TRBJ1-4; 8 bases line up with TRBD1. There are 15 residues in the CDR3. Germline V gene data show CDR1 as WNHNN and CDR2 as SYGVQD (reference sequence). V trimming: 0 bases; J trimming: 8 bases; junction bases outside the gene matches: 5. The chain's CDR3 is CASSESGTGVEKLFF. DNA of the CDR3: TGCGCCAGCAGTGAGTCCGGGACAGGAGTGGAAAAACTGTTTTTT.

The chain is built from TRBV2 and TRBJ2-1; D may match TRBD1 or TRBD2 (5 bases each). The ends were cut back, 3 bases at V and 4 bases at J, with 31 bases in the middle. The CDR3 contains 21 residues. Looked up from germline, CDR1 is SNHLY and CDR2 is FYNNEI. CDR3 coding DNA: TGTGCCAGCAGTGAGAGACCCCCGGGGCAGACGTCCGTAACCCTATACAATGAGCAGTTCTTC. Encoded protein: CASSERPPGQTSVTLYNEQFF.

The chain joins TRBV5-6 to TRBJ2-3; the match to TRBD2 covers 10 bases. V was clipped by 0 bases and J by 3 bases; unmatched bases: 7. CDR3 size: 17 residues. CDR1 and CDR2 (germline): SGHDT, YYEEEE. The CDR3 is CASSLELAGALTDTQYF. CDR3 DNA: TGTGCCAGCAGCTTGGAGCTAGCGGGGGCCCTTACAGATACGCAGTATTTT.

In its sample, this clone was seen a few times. This chain uses TRBV11-1 with TRBJ2-5, with TRBD2 identical over 7 bases. Losses at the gene ends were 1 base for V and 11 bases for J; bases not matched to a gene: 7. Germline loops: CDR1 SGHAT, CDR2 FQDESV (reference sequence). There are 13 residues in the CDR3. The CDR3 DNA reads TGTGCCAGCAGCTTAGGCCAGGCGGGGGAGCAGTACTTC. Translating it yields CASSLGQAGEQYF.

The chain joins TRBV19 to TRBJ1-2, with 8 bases fitting TRBD1. V lost 3 bases and J lost 5; bases outside the gene matches: 14. Germline CDR1 and CDR2: LNHDA and SQIVND (reference sequence). This CDR3 contains 17 residues. CDR3 sequence reads: CASSITNTGGRFYGYTF. Here the CDR3 DNA reads TGTGCCAGTAGTATCACCAACACAGGGGGACGTTTTTATGGCTACACCTTC.

The chain uses TRBV7-2 and TRBJ2-3; TRBD2 aligns across 15 bases. Unmatched junction bases numbered 5, after V lost 3 bases and J lost 4 bases. The germline V gene has CDR1 SGHTA and CDR2 FQGNSA. The CDR3 length is 17 residues. The CDR3 DNA sequence: TGTGCCAGCAGCTTTGGACTAGCGGGGGGGCGGGCAGATACGCAGTATTTT. Encoded protein: CASSFGLAGGRADTQYF.

This rearrangement joins TRBV4-3 to TRBJ1-5; 7 nucleotides match TRBD1. The CDR3 length is 16 residues. CDR1 and CDR2 (germline): LGHNA, YSLEER. The V gene end was trimmed by 1 base and the J gene end by 0 bases; junction bases not matched to a gene: 3. The chain's CDR3 is CASSQGQGPSNQPQHF. In DNA, the CDR3 is TGCGCCAGCAGCCAAGGACAGGGACCTAGCAATCAGCCCCAGCATTTT.

The chain combines TRBV9 with TRBJ1-2; 8 positions match TRBD1. V shed 5 bases and J 3 bases; nucleotides not matched to a gene: 6. The CDR3 has 14 residues. Per germline, CDR1 SGDLS and CDR2 YYNGEE. The CDR3 region is CASSYQDRDYGYTF. Here the CDR3 DNA reads TGTGCCAGCAGTTACCAGGACAGGGACTATGGCTACACCTTC.

The chain employs TRBV7-2 and TRBJ2-1; D possibly uses TRBD1 or TRBD2 (6 bases each). CDR1 is SGHTA and CDR2 is FQGNSA in the germline V gene. The germline V and J ends were trimmed by 3 bases and 3 bases, with 18 bases remaining between them. The CDR3 spans 17 residues. The CDR3 region has the DNA TGTGCCAGCAGCTTTCGGAAGGGGGGCCGCAGCTACAATGAGCAGTTCTTC. This gives the protein CASSFRKGGRSYNEQFF.